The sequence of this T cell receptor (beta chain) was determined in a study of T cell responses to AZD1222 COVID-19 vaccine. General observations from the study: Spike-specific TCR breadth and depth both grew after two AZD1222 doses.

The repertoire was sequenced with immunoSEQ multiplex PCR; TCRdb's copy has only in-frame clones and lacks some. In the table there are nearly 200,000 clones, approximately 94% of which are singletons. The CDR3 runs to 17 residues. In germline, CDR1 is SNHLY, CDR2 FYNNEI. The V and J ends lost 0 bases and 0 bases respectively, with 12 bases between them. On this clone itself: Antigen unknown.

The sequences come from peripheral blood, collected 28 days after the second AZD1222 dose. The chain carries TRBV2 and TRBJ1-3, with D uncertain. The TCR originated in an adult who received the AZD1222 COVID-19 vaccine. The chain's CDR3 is CASSEAAPISSGNTIYF. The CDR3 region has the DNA TGTGCCAGCAGTGAAGCGGCCCCCATTAGCTCTGGAAACACCATATATTTT.